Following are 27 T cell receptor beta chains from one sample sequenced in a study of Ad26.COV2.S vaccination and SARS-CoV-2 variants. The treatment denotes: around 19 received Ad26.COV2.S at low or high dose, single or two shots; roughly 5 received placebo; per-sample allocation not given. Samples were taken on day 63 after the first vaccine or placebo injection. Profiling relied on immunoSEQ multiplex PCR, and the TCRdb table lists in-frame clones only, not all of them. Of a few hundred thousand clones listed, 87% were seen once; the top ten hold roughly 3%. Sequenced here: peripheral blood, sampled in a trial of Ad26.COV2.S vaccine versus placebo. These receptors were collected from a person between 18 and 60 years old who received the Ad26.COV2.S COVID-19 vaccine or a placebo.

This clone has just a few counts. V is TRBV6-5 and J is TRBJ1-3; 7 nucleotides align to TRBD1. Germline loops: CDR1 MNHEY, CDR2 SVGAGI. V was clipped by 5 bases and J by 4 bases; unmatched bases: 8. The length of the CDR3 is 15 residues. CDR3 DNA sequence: TGTGCCAGCAGTCCCGGGACAGCTTTAGGAAACACCATATATTTT. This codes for CASSPGTALGNTIYF.

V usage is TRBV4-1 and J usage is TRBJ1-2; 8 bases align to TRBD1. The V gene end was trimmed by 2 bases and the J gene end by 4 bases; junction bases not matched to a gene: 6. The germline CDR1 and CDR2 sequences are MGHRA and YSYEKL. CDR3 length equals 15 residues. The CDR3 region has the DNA TGCGCCAGCAGCCAAAGGACAGGGTCCGGCTATGGCTACACCTTC. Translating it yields CASSQRTGSGYGYTF.

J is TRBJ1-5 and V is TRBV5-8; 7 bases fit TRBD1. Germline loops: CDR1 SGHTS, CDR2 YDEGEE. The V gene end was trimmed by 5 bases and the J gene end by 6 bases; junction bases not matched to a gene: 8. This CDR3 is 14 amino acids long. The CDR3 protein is CASRGRGKSQPQHF. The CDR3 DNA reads TGTGCCAGCAGGGGCAGGGGGAAGAGTCAGCCCCAGCATTTT.

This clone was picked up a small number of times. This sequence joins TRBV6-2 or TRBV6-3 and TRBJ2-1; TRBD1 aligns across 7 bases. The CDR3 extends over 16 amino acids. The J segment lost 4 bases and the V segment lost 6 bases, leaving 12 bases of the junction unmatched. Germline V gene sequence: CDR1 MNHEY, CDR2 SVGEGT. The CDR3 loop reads CASSFTGASLYNEQFF. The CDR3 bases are TGTGCCAGCAGCTTTACAGGGGCATCACTTTACAATGAGCAGTTCTTC.

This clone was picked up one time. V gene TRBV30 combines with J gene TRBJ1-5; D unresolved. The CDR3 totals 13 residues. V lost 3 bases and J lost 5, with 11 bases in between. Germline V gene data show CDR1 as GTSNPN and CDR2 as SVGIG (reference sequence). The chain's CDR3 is CAWSREEYQPQHF. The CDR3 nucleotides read TGTGCCTGGAGCCGGGAAGAGTATCAGCCCCAGCATTTT.

The CDR3 is CASSPPTGGHEQFF. In DNA, the CDR3 is TGTGCCAGCTCACCACCGACGGGTGGTCATGAGCAGTTCTTC. This chain connects TRBV18 to TRBJ2-1; D gene uncertain. CDR1 and CDR2 from the germline V gene are KGHSH and LQKENI. The CDR3 spans 14 residues. V lost 0 bases and J 8 bases, leaving 11 bases between the germline ends.

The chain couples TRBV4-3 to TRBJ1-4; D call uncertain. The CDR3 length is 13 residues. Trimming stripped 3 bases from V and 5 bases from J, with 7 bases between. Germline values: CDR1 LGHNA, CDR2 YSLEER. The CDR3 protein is CASSHNGNEKLFF. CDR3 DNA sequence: TGCGCCAGCAGCCATAACGGGAATGAAAAACTGTTTTTT.

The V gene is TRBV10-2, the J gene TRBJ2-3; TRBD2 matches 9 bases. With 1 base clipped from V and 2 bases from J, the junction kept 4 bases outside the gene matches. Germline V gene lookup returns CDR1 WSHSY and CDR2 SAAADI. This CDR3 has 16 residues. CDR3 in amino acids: CASSEWASGATDTQYF. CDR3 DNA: TGCGCCAGCAGTGAGTGGGCTAGCGGGGCCACAGATACGCAGTATTTT.

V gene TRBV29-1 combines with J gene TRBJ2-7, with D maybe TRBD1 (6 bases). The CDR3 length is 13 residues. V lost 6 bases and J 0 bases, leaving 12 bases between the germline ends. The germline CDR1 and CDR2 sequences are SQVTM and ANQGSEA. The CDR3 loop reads CSVSTGHSYEQYV. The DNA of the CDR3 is TGCAGCGTCTCGACAGGACACTCCTACGAGCAGTACGTC.

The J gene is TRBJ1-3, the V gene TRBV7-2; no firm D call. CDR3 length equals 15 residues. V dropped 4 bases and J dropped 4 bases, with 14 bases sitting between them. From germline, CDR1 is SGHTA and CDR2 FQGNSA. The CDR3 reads CASSSGPTSGNTIYF. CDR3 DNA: TGTGCCAGCAGCTCAGGACCCACTTCGGGAAACACCATATATTTT.

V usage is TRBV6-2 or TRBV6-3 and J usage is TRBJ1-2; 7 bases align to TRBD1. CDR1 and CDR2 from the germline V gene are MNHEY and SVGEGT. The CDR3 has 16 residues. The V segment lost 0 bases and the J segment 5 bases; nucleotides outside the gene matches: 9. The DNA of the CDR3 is TGTGCCAGCAGTTACTCCGAGGGACAGAGCTTTTATGGCTACACCTTC. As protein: CASSYSEGQSFYGYTF.

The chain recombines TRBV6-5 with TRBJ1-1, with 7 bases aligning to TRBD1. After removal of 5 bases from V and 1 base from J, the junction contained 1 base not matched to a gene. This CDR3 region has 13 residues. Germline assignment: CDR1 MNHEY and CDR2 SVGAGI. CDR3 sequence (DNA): TGTGCCAGCAGTAGACAGGGGAACACTGAAGCTTTCTTT. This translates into CASSRQGNTEAFF.

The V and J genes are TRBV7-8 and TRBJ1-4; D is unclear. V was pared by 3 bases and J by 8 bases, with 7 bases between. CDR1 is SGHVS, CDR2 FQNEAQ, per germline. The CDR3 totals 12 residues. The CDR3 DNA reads TGTGCCAGCAGCTTTCCGAGGGAAAAACTGTTTTTT. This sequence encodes CASSFPREKLFF.

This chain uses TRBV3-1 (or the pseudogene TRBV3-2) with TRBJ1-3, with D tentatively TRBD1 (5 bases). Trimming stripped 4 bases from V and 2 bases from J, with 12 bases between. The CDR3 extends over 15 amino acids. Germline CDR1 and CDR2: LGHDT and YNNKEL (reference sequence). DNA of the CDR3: TGTGCCAGCAGCCTTGGGACGGTCCCTGGAAACACCATATATTTT. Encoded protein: CASSLGTVPGNTIYF.

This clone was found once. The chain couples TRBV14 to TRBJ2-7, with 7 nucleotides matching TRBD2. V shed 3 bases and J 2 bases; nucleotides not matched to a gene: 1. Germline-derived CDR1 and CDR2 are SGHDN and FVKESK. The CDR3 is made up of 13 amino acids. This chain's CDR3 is CASSHAGAYEQYF. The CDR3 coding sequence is TGTGCCAGCAGCCATGCGGGGGCCTACGAGCAGTACTTC. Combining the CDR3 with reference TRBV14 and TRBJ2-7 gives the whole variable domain EAGVTQFPSHSVIEKGQTVTLRCDPISGHDNLYWYRRVMGKEIKFLLHFVKESKQDESGMPNNRFLAERTGGTYSTLKVQPAELEDSGVYFCASSHAGAYEQYFGPGTRLTVT.

The chain's CDR3 is CASSQEWSNLADTQYF. The CDR3 DNA reads TGTGCCAGCAGCCAAGAATGGAGCAACCTTGCAGATACGCAGTATTTT. The chain recombines TRBV4-2 with TRBJ2-3; unclear D gene. The CDR3 is 16 amino acids. Looked up from germline, CDR1 is LGHNA and CDR2 is YNFKEQ. The V end was cut by 0 bases, the J end by 4 bases, with 14 bases between.

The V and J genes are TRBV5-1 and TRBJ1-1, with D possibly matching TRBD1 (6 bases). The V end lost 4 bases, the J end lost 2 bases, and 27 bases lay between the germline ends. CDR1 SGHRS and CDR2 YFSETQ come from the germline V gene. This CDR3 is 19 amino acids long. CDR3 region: CASSDWPRGARGGNTEAFF. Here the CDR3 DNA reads TGCGCCAGCAGCGACTGGCCGCGGGGGGCAAGAGGAGGAAACACTGAAGCTTTCTTT.

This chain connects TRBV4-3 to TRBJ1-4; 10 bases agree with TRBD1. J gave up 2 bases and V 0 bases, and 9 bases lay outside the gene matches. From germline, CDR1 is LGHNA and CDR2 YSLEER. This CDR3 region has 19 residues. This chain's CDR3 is CASSQDRTGGGGTNEKLFF. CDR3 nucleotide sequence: TGCGCCAGCAGCCAAGATAGGACAGGGGGTGGGGGTACTAATGAAAAACTGTTTTTT.

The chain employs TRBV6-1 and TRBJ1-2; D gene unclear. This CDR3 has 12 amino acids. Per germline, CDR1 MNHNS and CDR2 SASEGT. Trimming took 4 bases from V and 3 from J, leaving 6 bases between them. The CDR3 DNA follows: TGTGCCAGCAGTGCAGCTTACTATGGCTACACCTTC. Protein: CASSAAYYGYTF.

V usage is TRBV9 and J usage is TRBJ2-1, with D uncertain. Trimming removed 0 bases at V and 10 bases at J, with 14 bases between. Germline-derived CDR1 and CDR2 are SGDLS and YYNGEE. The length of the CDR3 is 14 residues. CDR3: CASSVEFSPGEQFF. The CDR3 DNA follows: TGTGCCAGCAGCGTAGAATTTTCTCCCGGGGAGCAGTTCTTC.

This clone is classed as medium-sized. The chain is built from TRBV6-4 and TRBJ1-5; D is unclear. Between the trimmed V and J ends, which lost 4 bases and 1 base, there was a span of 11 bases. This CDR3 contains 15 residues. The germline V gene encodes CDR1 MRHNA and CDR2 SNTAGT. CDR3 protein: CASSALAGSNQPQHF. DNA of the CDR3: TGTGCCAGCAGTGCCTTGGCGGGGAGCAATCAGCCCCAGCATTTT.

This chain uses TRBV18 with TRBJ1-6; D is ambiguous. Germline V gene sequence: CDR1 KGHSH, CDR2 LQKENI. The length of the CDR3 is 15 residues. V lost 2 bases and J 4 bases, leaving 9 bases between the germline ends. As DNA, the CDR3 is TGTGCCAGCTCACCAGCCGGGCCTTATAATTCACCCCTCCACTTT. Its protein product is CASSPAGPYNSPLHF.

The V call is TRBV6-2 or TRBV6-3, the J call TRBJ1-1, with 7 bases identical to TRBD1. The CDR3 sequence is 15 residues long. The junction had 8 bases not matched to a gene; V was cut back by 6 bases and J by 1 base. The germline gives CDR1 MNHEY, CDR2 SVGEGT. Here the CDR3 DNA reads TGTGCCAGCAGCGGGTGGGACAGAGAGAACACTGAAGCTTTCTTT. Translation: CASSGWDRENTEAFF.

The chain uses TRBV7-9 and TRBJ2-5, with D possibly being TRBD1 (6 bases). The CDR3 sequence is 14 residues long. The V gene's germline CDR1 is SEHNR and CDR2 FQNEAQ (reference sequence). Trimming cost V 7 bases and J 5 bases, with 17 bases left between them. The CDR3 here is CASTVTGKGETQYF. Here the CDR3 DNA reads TGTGCCAGCACCGTAACAGGGAAGGGGGAGACCCAGTACTTC.

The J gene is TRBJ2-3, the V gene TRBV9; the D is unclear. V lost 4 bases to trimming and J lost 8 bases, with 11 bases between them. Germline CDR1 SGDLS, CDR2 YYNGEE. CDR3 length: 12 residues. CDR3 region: CASSSPARTQYF. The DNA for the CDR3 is TGTGCCAGCAGCTCCCCAGCCCGTACGCAGTATTTT.

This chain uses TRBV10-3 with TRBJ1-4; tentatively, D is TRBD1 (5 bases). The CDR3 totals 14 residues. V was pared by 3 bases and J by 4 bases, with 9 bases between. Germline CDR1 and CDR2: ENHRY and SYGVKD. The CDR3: CAISDRGINEKLFF. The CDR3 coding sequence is TGTGCCATCAGTGACCGGGGGATTAATGAAAAACTGTTTTTT.

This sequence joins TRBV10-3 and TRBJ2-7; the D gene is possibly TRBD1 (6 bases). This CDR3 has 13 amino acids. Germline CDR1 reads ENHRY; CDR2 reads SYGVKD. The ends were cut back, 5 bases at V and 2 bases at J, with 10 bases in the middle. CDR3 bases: TGTGCCATCAGTTTCAACAGGGCCTACGAGCAGTACTTC. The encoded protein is CAISFNRAYEQYF.